The rows below give T cell receptor beta chains drawn from one sample of a study of shared clonotypes between healthy human individuals. Profiling relied on immunoSEQ multiplex PCR, and the TCRdb table lists in-frame clones only, not all of them. The repertoire holds about 79,000 clones, with 62% as singletons. The specimen was memory CD8+ T cells sorted from blood. Receptors originate from a man aged 30-40 years in good health. The CDR3 runs from the conserved cysteine through the conserved F or W. A D gene is named only where the DNA matches it firmly. Clone size is given for some rows only: seen once, a few or many times, or a class if the clone is expanded.

clone size	V gene	D gene	J gene	CDR3 protein	CDR3 DNA
-	TRBV9	-	TRBJ2-1	CASSVDRGGRNEQFF	TGTGCCAGCAGCGTAGATAGGGGAGGTAGGAATGAGCAGTTCTTC
many	TRBV27	-	TRBJ2-1	CASSLHGDEQFF	TGTGCCAGCAGTTTACATGGGGATGAGCAGTTCTTC
-	TRBV5-6	TRBD1	TRBJ2-6	CASSLAGTVASGANVLTF	TGTGCCAGCAGCTTGGCTGGGACAGTGGCCTCTGGGGCCAACGTCCTGACTTTC
-	TRBV28	-	TRBJ1-5	CASSPRSRGQPQHF	TGTGCCAGCAGTCCACGTAGTCGGGGCCAGCCCCAGCATTTT
few	TRBV4-3	-	TRBJ1-1	CASSIREVTEAFF	TGCGCCAGCTCTATCAGGGAGGTCACTGAAGCTTTCTTT
many	TRBV5-1	TRBD2	TRBJ2-1	CASSSGTGLSYNEQFF	TGCGCCAGCAGCTCTGGAACGGGACTATCATACAATGAGCAGTTCTTC
-	TRBV6-1	-	TRBJ2-5	CASSDSLGAEETQYF	TGTGCCAGCAGTGACTCCTTGGGAGCGGAAGAGACCCAGTACTTC
few	TRBV10-2	-	TRBJ1-5	CASSHGLEPQHF	TGCGCCAGCAGCCACGGACTGGAGCCCCAGCATTTT
few	TRBV2	TRBD1	TRBJ1-1	CASKLIQGTEAFF	TGTGCCAGCAAACTAATACAGGGGACTGAAGCTTTCTTT
-	TRBV11-3	TRBD1	TRBJ2-7	CASSLGQGAEQYF	TGTGCCAGCAGCTTAGGACAGGGGGCCGAGCAGTACTTC
-	TRBV5-4	-	TRBJ2-1	CASSATRQGRSYNEQFF	TGTGCCAGCAGCGCTACTAGGCAAGGTCGCTCCTACAATGAGCAGTTCTTC
-	TRBV18	-	TRBJ2-6	CASSGSGANVLTF	TGTGCCAGCTCGGGCTCTGGGGCCAACGTCCTGACTTTC
few	TRBV10-2	-	TRBJ2-7	CASSESSYEQYF	TGCGCCAGCAGTGAGTCTTCCTACGAGCAGTACTTC
-	TRBV11-2	-	TRBJ2-1	CASSLEVGEQFF	TGTGCCAGCAGCTTAGAGGTGGGTGAGCAGTTCTTC
-	TRBV27	-	TRBJ2-3	CASSLYWRGDTDTQYF	TGTGCCAGCAGTTTATACTGGCGGGGCGACACAGATACGCAGTATTTT
-	TRBV5-6	-	TRBJ2-3	CASSLEVRESTDTQYF	TGTGCCAGCAGCTTGGAGGTTCGGGAGAGCACAGATACGCAGTATTTT
few	TRBV5-4	-	TRBJ2-7	CASSLAGTHYEQYF	TGTGCCAGCAGCTTGGCGGGGACCCACTACGAGCAGTACTTC
-	TRBV25-1	-	TRBJ2-5	CASSRGGWETQYF	TGTGCCAGCAGTCGAGGCGGGTGGGAGACCCAGTACTTC
few	TRBV27	-	TRBJ1-5	CASSFSGGDQPQHF	TGTGCCAGCAGTTTTTCGGGGGGAGATCAGCCCCAGCATTTT
-	TRBV7-8	-	TRBJ1-1	CASSLSVGDTVDTEAFF	TGTGCCAGCAGCTTAAGTGTGGGCGACACGGTGGACACTGAAGCTTTCTTT